This entry lists 29 T cell receptor beta chains sequenced from one sample in a study of blood T cell repertoires in COVID-19. Some clones are missing from TCRdb's copy, which holds only in-frame ones; the method was immunoSEQ multiplex PCR. The sample yields 150,000 to 200,000 clones, 85% to 90% seen once. The sequenced material came from peripheral blood. The receptors originated from a man between 18 and 35 years old with active or convalescent COVID-19.

The chain uses TRBV20-1 and TRBJ1-2; D is ambiguous. Deletions cut 3 bases from V and 4 bases from J, with 15 bases between. The CDR3 has 14 residues. Looked up from germline, CDR1 is DFQATT and CDR2 is SNEGSKA (reference sequence). The CDR3 sequence is CSASILGLGYGYTF. In DNA, the CDR3 is TGCAGTGCTAGTATCTTGGGCTTAGGCTATGGCTACACCTTC.

The chain couples TRBV6-4 to TRBJ2-2, with D possibly matching TRBD1 (6 bases). The V end lost 4 bases, the J end lost 6 bases, and 15 bases lay between the germline ends. The CDR3 sequence is 15 residues long. Germline CDR1 and CDR2: MRHNA and SNTAGT. CDR3 DNA: TGTGCCAGCAGTGCAACAGGGAGTGTGGCCGGGGAGCTGTTTTTT. This gives the protein CASSATGSVAGELFF.

The gene calls are TRBV27 and TRBJ1-2; D is uncertain. Germline values: CDR1 MNHEY, CDR2 SMNVEV (reference sequence). The CDR3 runs 14 residues. Between the trimmed V and J ends, which lost 6 bases and 5 bases, there was a span of 16 bases. DNA of the CDR3: TGTGCCAGCAGAGTACCGGGTAGCCCGTATGGCTACACCTTC. Residues: CASRVPGSPYGYTF.

The V and J genes are TRBV7-2 and TRBJ2-7; TRBD2 might be the D (5 bases). CDR1 is SGHTA, CDR2 FQGNSA, per germline. V lost 8 bases, J lost 6 bases, and 17 bases lay in between. CDR3 size: 13 residues. CDR3 bases: TGTGCCAGCCAGACCGGGCTAGCCGGCGAGCAGTACTTC. As protein: CASQTGLAGEQYF. The variable domain in full, with the rest retrieved from reference TRBV7-2 and TRBJ2-7, is GAGVSQSPSNKVTEKGKDVELRCDPISGHTALYWYRQSLGQGLEFLIYFQGNSAPDKSGLPSDRFSAERTGGSVSTLTIQRTQQEDSAVYLCASQTGLAGEQYFGPGTRLTVT.

The J gene is TRBJ2-5, the V gene TRBV3-1 (or the pseudogene TRBV3-2); 7 nucleotides line up with TRBD1. There are 15 residues in the CDR3. The V and J ends lost 3 bases and 5 bases, in that order; junction bases with no gene match: 9. The germline V gene encodes CDR1 LGHDT and CDR2 YNNKEL (reference sequence). CDR3 coding DNA: TGTGCCAGCAGCCAGCTAAAGGGGGCAGGGGAGACCCAGTACTTC. Translation: CASSQLKGAGETQYF.

This chain connects TRBV11-2 to TRBJ2-7; D might be TRBD1 (5 bases). CDR1 is SGHAT and CDR2 is FQNNGV in the germline V gene. The ends were cut back, 1 base at V and 2 bases at J, with 9 bases in the middle. The CDR3 spans 14 residues. CDR3 protein: CASSLVVRAYEQYF. The CDR3 coding sequence is TGTGCCAGCAGCTTAGTTGTCAGGGCCTACGAGCAGTACTTC.

Concerning this clone: Distinct nucleotide sequences in the sample also encode this CDR3. The rearrangement links TRBV18 to TRBJ2-7, with D possibly matching TRBD1 (5 bases). There are 13 residues in the CDR3. Germline values: CDR1 KGHSH, CDR2 LQKENI. Trimming removed 0 bases from V and 4 bases from J, with 7 bases in between. CDR3 region: CASSPPSGYEQYV. In DNA form, the CDR3 reads TGTGCCAGCTCACCACCGTCAGGGTACGAGCAGTACGTC.

This clone has more than one count but fewer than ten. The J gene is TRBJ2-7, the V gene TRBV6-5, with 9 bases aligning to TRBD1. This CDR3 has 15 amino acids. V trimming: 2 bases; J trimming: 6 bases; junction bases outside the gene matches: 8. Germline-derived CDR1 and CDR2 are MNHEY and SVGAGI. The CDR3 coding sequence is TGTGCCAGCAGTTACCCCGGACAGGGGCCTTCCGAGCAGTACTTC. Translated, it gives CASSYPGQGPSEQYF.

V and J are TRBV7-7 and TRBJ2-3; D is possibly TRBD2 (7 bases). V lost 2 bases to trimming and J lost 0 bases, with 9 bases between them. Germline V gene lookup returns CDR1 SSHAT and CDR2 FNYEAQ (reference sequence). The CDR3 extends over 15 amino acids. This CDR3 is CASSLSGTSTDTQYF. The CDR3 coding sequence is TGTGCCAGCAGCTTAAGCGGGACAAGCACAGATACGCAGTATTTT.

This chain connects TRBV27 to TRBJ1-5; TRBD1 is a possible D gene (6 bases). The CDR3 spans 16 residues. Between the trimmed V and J ends, which lost 2 bases and 4 bases, there was a span of 15 bases. CDR1 MNHEY and CDR2 SMNVEV come from the germline V gene (reference sequence). This CDR3 reads CASSLSAGGGNQPQHF. CDR3 DNA: TGTGCCAGCAGTTTAAGCGCGGGGGGCGGGAATCAGCCCCAGCATTTT.

The chain combines TRBV19 with TRBJ1-6; D might be TRBD1 (6 bases). The length of the CDR3 is 14 residues. CDR1 and CDR2 (germline): LNHDA, SQIVND (reference sequence). The V end was cut by 6 bases, the J end by 5 bases, with 11 bases between. Here the CDR3 reads CASSVDRHNSPLHF. DNA for the CDR3: TGTGCCAGTAGCGTGGACAGACATAATTCACCCCTCCACTTT.

The rearrangement joins TRBV5-1 to TRBJ2-3, with 11 positions matching TRBD2. CDR3 length: 15 residues. J was trimmed by 3 bases and V by 5 bases; bases with no gene match: 5. Germline CDR1 reads SGHRS; CDR2 reads YFSETQ. CDR3 sequence: CASSYSGRGTDTQYF. The CDR3 DNA reads as TGCGCCAGCAGTTATAGCGGGAGGGGGACAGATACGCAGTATTTT.

V usage is TRBV5-6 and J usage is TRBJ2-1; 10 bases are a match to TRBD2. The CDR3 covers 14 residues. The J segment lost 6 bases and the V segment lost 1 base, leaving 1 base of the junction unmatched. The germline CDR1 and CDR2 sequences are SGHDT and YYEEEE. Here the CDR3 DNA reads TGTGCCAGCAGCTTGCAGCGGGGGGGCAATGAGCAGTTCTTC. This encodes CASSLQRGGNEQFF.

The chain recombines TRBV28 with TRBJ2-7; D gene unclear. The CDR3 contains 11 residues. Germline CDR1 is MDHEN and CDR2 is SYDVKM. Between the trimmed V and J ends, which lost 5 bases and 4 bases, there was a span of 6 bases. The CDR3 sequence is CASSPIYEQYV. DNA of the CDR3: TGTGCCAGCAGTCCCATTTACGAGCAGTACGTC.

The genes are TRBV5-5 and TRBJ2-7; TRBD2 matches at 13 bases. The CDR3 runs 18 residues. In germline, CDR1 is SGHKS, CDR2 YYEKEE (reference sequence). After removal of 0 bases from V and 1 base from J, the junction contained 7 bases not matched to a gene. CDR3 sequence reads: CASSLGWTSGSNSYEQYF. The DNA for the CDR3 is TGTGCCAGCAGCTTGGGGTGGACTAGCGGGAGTAATTCCTACGAGCAGTACTTC.

The J gene is TRBJ2-3, the V gene TRBV7-6; D is unresolved. The CDR3 sequence is 15 residues long. Germline V gene data show CDR1 as SGHVS and CDR2 as FNYEAQ. V gave up 5 bases and J gave up 2 bases, with 14 bases separating them. The CDR3 DNA sequence: TGTGCCAGCAGCCGAGTTTCTACCATCACAGATACGCAGTATTTT. Encoded protein: CASSRVSTITDTQYF. Together with reference TRBV7-6 and TRBJ2-3, the CDR3 gives the full variable domain: GAGVSQSPRYKVTKRGQDVALRCDPISGHVSLYWYRQALGQGPEFLTYFNYEAQQDKSGLPNDRFSAERPEGSISTLTIQRTEQRDSAMYRCASSRVSTITDTQYFGPGTRLTVL.

The chain uses TRBV7-3 and TRBJ2-6, with D unresolved. The germline gives CDR1 SGHTA, CDR2 FQGTGA. V was clipped by 5 bases and J by 4 bases, with 9 bases between them. This CDR3 has 14 amino acids. DNA for the CDR3: TGTGCCAGCAGCGCACTCCTGGGGGCCAACGTCCTGACTTTC. This gives the protein CASSALLGANVLTF.

This chain joins TRBV7-9 and TRBJ1-5; D gene ambiguous. This CDR3 has 14 amino acids. V shed 0 bases and J shed 5 bases, with 8 bases lying between them. The germline CDR1 and CDR2 sequences are SEHNR and FQNEAQ (reference sequence). As DNA, the CDR3 is TGTGCCAGCAGCTTAGCGAGTTACGATCAGCCCCAGCATTTT. Residues: CASSLASYDQPQHF.

This clone was seen only a few times. The CDR3 is CACQVEQLNEKLFF. CDR3 in DNA: TGTGCCTGCCAGGTTGAGCAGCTGAATGAAAAACTGTTTTTT. The J gene is TRBJ1-4, the V gene TRBV30, with D unclear. The CDR3 runs 14 residues. Germline CDR1 is GTSNPN and CDR2 is SVGIG (reference sequence). The V gene lost 6 bases and the J gene lost 5 bases, with 16 bases spanning the gap.

CDR3 nucleotide sequence: TGTGCCAGCAGTCCGCGGGCTAGTTCTAATGAGCAGTTCTTC. Its protein product is CASSPRASSNEQFF. The genes are TRBV25-1 and TRBJ2-1, with TRBD2 as a possible D gene (5 bases). The germline CDR1 and CDR2 sequences are MGHDK and SYGVNS. This CDR3 is 14 amino acids long. The V end lost 5 bases, the J end lost 7 bases, and 15 bases lay between the germline ends.

The chain couples TRBV6-5 to TRBJ1-2; 7 positions agree with TRBD1. The germline CDR1 and CDR2 sequences are MNHEY and SVGAGI. With V trimmed by 10 bases and J by 2 bases, 4 bases remained unmatched. The CDR3 contains 12 residues. The CDR3 reads CANSQGNYGYTF. Written as DNA, the CDR3 is TGTGCCAACTCACAGGGGAACTATGGCTACACCTTC.

CDR3 amino acids: CASSSRGQGFSSPLHF. The CDR3 nucleotides are TGTGCCAGCAGCTCACGTGGACAGGGGTTTAGTTCACCCCTCCACTTT. J is TRBJ1-6 and V is TRBV5-5; 9 bases are a match to TRBD1. V dropped 3 bases and J dropped 9; count of bases not matched to a gene: 10. The germline V gene has CDR1 SGHKS and CDR2 YYEKEE (reference sequence). This CDR3 is built from 16 residues.

The chain joins TRBV6-5 to TRBJ2-1; 7 nucleotides align to TRBD2. V was clipped by 7 bases and J by 5 bases; unmatched bases: 11. Germline V gene data show CDR1 as MNHEY and CDR2 as SVGAGI. The CDR3 is 15 amino acids. The DNA of the CDR3 is TGTGCCAGCACTCGGGGGACTAAGACCCACAATGAGCAGTTCTTC. It encodes CASTRGTKTHNEQFF.

The DNA of the CDR3 is TGTGCCAGCAGCTTTCTCTCCTCCGGGACAGGGGTCGCCGGGGAGCTGTTTTTT. It is translated as CASSFLSSGTGVAGELFF. The rearrangement uses TRBV7-8 and TRBJ2-2; 10 bases fit TRBD1. V lost 3 bases, J lost 6 bases, and 13 bases stayed unmatched. This CDR3 comprises 18 residues. Germline CDR1 reads SGHVS; CDR2 reads FQNEAQ.

The genes are TRBV5-1 and TRBJ2-7; 9 bases are shared with TRBD1. Germline CDR1 and CDR2: SGHRS and YFSETQ. The CDR3 runs 17 residues. The junction had 17 bases not matched to a gene; V was cut back by 7 bases and J by 3 bases. CDR3 sequence: CASQRVDRGRPIYEQYV. CDR3 coding DNA: TGCGCCAGCCAGAGAGTGGACAGGGGTCGCCCAATCTACGAGCAGTACGTC.

Remarks on this clone: Distinct nucleotide sequences in the sample also encode this CDR3. The chain couples TRBV5-1 to TRBJ2-1; 7 nucleotides agree with TRBD2. The germline V gene has CDR1 SGHRS and CDR2 YFSETQ. Trimming removed 0 bases from V and 3 bases from J; junction bases left unmatched: 3. This CDR3 spans 15 amino acids. This chain's CDR3 is CASSLAASGYNEQFF. In DNA form, the CDR3 reads TGCGCCAGCAGCTTGGCCGCTAGCGGCTACAATGAGCAGTTCTTC.

This chain links TRBV6-6 with TRBJ1-1, with no clear D. The germline CDR1 and CDR2 sequences are MNHNY and SVGAGI (reference sequence). Trimming pared 7 bases from V and 0 bases from J, leaving 9 bases between. The CDR3 extends over 13 amino acids. Written as DNA, the CDR3 is TGTGCCAGCACGCCGAACATGAACACTGAAGCTTTCTTT. It encodes CASTPNMNTEAFF.

The chain employs TRBV12-3 or TRBV12-4 and TRBJ2-1, with D maybe TRBD1 (5 bases). CDR3 size: 11 residues. Trimming took off 6 bases at V and 8 bases at J, with 8 bases between the two ends. CDR3 region: CASSRDDEQFF. The CDR3 DNA sequence: TGTGCCAGCAGCAGGGATGATGAGCAGTTCTTC.

The rearrangement joins TRBV27 to TRBJ1-5; 11 nucleotides line up with TRBD1. CDR1 MNHEY and CDR2 SMNVEV come from the germline V gene (reference sequence). CDR3 length equals 16 residues. V was pared by 6 bases and J by 2 bases, with 6 bases of the junction left unmatched. Here the CDR3 reads CASSGQGARGNQPQHF. CDR3 DNA sequence: TGTGCCAGCAGCGGACAGGGGGCGCGTGGCAATCAGCCCCAGCATTTT.